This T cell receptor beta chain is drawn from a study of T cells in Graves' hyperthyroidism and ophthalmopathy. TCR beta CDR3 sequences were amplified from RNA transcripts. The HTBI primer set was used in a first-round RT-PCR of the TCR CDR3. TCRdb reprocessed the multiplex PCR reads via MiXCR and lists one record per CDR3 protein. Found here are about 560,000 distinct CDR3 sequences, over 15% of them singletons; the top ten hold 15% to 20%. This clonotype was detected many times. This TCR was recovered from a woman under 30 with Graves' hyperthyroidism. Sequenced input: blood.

DNA for the CDR3: TGCAGTGCCCCCCTAGGGGCAGGGAGGGGAGAGACCCAGTACTTC. Residues: CSAPLGAGRGETQYF. The chain recombines TRBV20-1 with TRBJ2-5; 7 nucleotides agree with TRBD2. V trimming: 6 bases; J trimming: 4 bases; junction bases outside the gene matches: 14. This CDR3 is built from 15 residues. Germline values: CDR1 DFQATT, CDR2 SNEGSKA (reference sequence).